One and the same sample provided the 19 T cell receptor beta chains below, sequenced in a study of blood T cell repertoires in COVID-19. Method: immunoSEQ multiplex PCR; TCRdb's copy keeps in-frame clones and lacks some. The data show about 120,000 clones, around four fifths seen once. The specimen was peripheral blood. The receptors originated from a man aged 25 to 45 with acute or convalescent COVID-19.

The chain couples TRBV5-5 to TRBJ2-1, with TRBD1 identical over 7 bases. In germline, CDR1 is SGHKS, CDR2 YYEKEE (reference sequence). Trimming took 0 bases from V and 10 from J; bases not matched to a gene: 16. The CDR3 extends over 17 amino acids. The CDR3 loop reads CASSLVVGTGVIREQFF. The CDR3 DNA sequence: TGTGCCAGCAGCTTGGTAGTCGGCACAGGGGTCATCAGGGAGCAGTTCTTC.

The rearrangement uses TRBV21-1 and TRBJ2-7; the tabulated D call, TRBD2, remains unverified against the DNA. TRBV21-1 counts as a pseudogene. The CDR3 runs to 13 residues. CDR3 DNA sequence: TGTGCCAGCAGCAAAGGGGGGGTCGTCGAGCAGTACGTC. Residues: CASSKGGVVEQYV.

This clone was counted once. J is TRBJ2-3 and V is TRBV5-6; D is undetermined. The germline gives CDR1 SGHDT, CDR2 YYEEEE. The CDR3 sequence is 13 residues long. Trimming cost V 2 bases and J 4 bases, with 8 bases left between them. CDR3 in amino acids: CASSFHFSDTQYF. The CDR3 DNA follows: TGTGCCAGCAGCTTCCATTTTTCAGATACGCAGTATTTT.

The rearrangement links TRBV5-1 to TRBJ2-3, with a tentative D call TRBD1 (6 bases). The CDR3 length is 15 residues. The V and J ends lost 1 base and 0 bases respectively, with 9 bases between them. Germline V gene lookup returns CDR1 SGHRS and CDR2 YFSETQ. DNA of the CDR3: TGCGCCAGCAGCTTGCAGGGGATTAGCACAGATACGCAGTATTTT. This codes for CASSLQGISTDTQYF.

This sequence joins TRBV29-1 and TRBJ2-2, with 8 bases lining up with TRBD2. Germline CDR1 and CDR2: SQVTM and ANQGSEA. V dropped 5 bases and J dropped 2; count of bases not matched to a gene: 4. The CDR3 consists of 14 residues. Here the CDR3 DNA reads TGCAGCGTTATGACTAGCGCCAACACCGGGGAGCTGTTTTTT. This sequence encodes CSVMTSANTGELFF.

J is TRBJ2-7 and V is TRBV7-2; TRBD1 matches at 8 bases. The germline V gene encodes CDR1 SGHTA and CDR2 FQGNSA. The CDR3 has 14 residues. Trimming cost V 3 bases and J 3 bases; bases outside gene matches: 4. Here the CDR3 DNA reads TGTGCCAGCAGCTTCGGGACAGGAGGCTACGAGCAGTACTTC. Its protein product is CASSFGTGGYEQYF.

V and J are TRBV4-2 and TRBJ2-1, with D tentatively TRBD2 (6 bases). Germline loops: CDR1 LGHNA, CDR2 YNFKEQ. With 0 bases removed from V and 0 bases from J, the gap between germline ends came to 18 bases. The CDR3 totals 19 residues. CDR3 DNA: TGTGCCAGCAGCCAAGATCCACTAGCCTACCCACCCTCCTACAATGAGCAGTTCTTC. Its translation is CASSQDPLAYPPSYNEQFF.

This clone was found once. The chain has TRBV21-1 and TRBJ2-1; TRBD1, the table's D call, lacks a check against the DNA. TRBV21-1 has pseudogene status. The length of the CDR3 is 16 residues. The CDR3 is CASSKALGRGPDEQFF. CDR3 bases: TGTGCCAGCAGCAAAGCGCTTGGCAGGGGGCCTGATGAGCAGTTCTTC.

This clone was recorded a few times. The chain carries TRBV19 and TRBJ1-6, with TRBD1 matching 7 bases. J lost 10 bases, V lost 6 bases, and 9 bases had no gene match. This CDR3 contains 14 residues. Germline V gene lookup returns CDR1 LNHDA and CDR2 SQIVND (reference sequence). CDR3 DNA: TGTGCCAGTAGCTTGACAGGGCCGGGATCACCCCTCCACTTT. Its protein product is CASSLTGPGSPLHF.

V is TRBV4-1 and J is TRBJ2-7; D is undetermined. With 0 bases removed from V and 4 bases from J, the gap between germline ends came to 7 bases. There are 13 residues in the CDR3. The germline V gene encodes CDR1 MGHRA and CDR2 YSYEKL. The CDR3 DNA reads as TGCGCCAGCAGCCAAGACCCCTTTTACGAGCAGTACGTC. This codes for CASSQDPFYEQYV.

This chain uses TRBV11-2 with TRBJ2-1; D is undetermined. Trimming cost V 0 bases and J 5 bases, with 5 bases left between them. CDR1 SGHAT and CDR2 FQNNGV come from the germline V gene. This CDR3 has 13 residues. The DNA of the CDR3 is TGTGCCAGCAGCTTAGATTTCGACAATGAGCAGTTCTTC. Translating it yields CASSLDFDNEQFF.

This sequence joins TRBV20-1 and TRBJ2-7, with D possibly TRBD1 on 5 matching bases. This CDR3 is 11 amino acids long. V gave up 6 bases and J gave up 5 bases, with 11 bases separating them. CDR1 and CDR2 (germline): DFQATT, SNEGSKA (reference sequence). The CDR3 sequence: CSAKSGHEQYF. The CDR3 coding sequence is TGCAGTGCCAAGTCAGGGCACGAGCAGTACTTC.

V is TRBV5-1 and J is TRBJ2-1; 7 nucleotides align to TRBD1. CDR3 length: 15 amino acids. The germline CDR1 and CDR2 sequences are SGHRS and YFSETQ. J gave up 4 bases and V 4 bases, and 8 bases lay outside the gene matches. The CDR3 DNA follows: TGCGCCAGCAGCCCCCAGACAGGGCGGTACAATGAGCAGTTCTTC. Protein: CASSPQTGRYNEQFF.

This chain joins TRBV29-1 and TRBJ2-7, with 7 positions matching TRBD1. After removal of 2 bases from V and 1 base from J, the junction contained 5 bases not matched to a gene. The CDR3 totals 14 residues. Germline V gene data show CDR1 as SQVTM and CDR2 as ANQGSEA. This CDR3 is CSVETARGSYEQYF. The CDR3 DNA is TGCAGCGTTGAAACGGCCAGGGGGTCCTACGAGCAGTACTTC.

This sequence joins TRBV6-1 and TRBJ1-1; TRBD1 agrees at 9 bases. The trim removed 3 bases at V and 3 bases at J, leaving 2 bases unmatched. The CDR3 consists of 14 residues. In germline, CDR1 is MNHNS, CDR2 SASEGT. The CDR3 loop is CASSEGTGYTEAFF. CDR3 coding DNA: TGTGCCAGCAGTGAGGGGACAGGGTACACTGAAGCTTTCTTT.

The CDR3 nucleotides read TGTGCCATCAGTGACTCGACAGTCGCTAATGAAAAACTGTTTTTT. Protein product: CAISDSTVANEKLFF. V gene TRBV10-3 combines with J gene TRBJ1-4, with D possibly matching TRBD1 (5 bases). Per germline, CDR1 ENHRY and CDR2 SYGVKD. The V gene lost 3 bases and the J gene lost 3 bases, with 11 bases spanning the gap. CDR3 length equals 15 residues.

The J gene is TRBJ1-2, the V gene TRBV6-5, with D possibly being TRBD1 (6 bases). CDR1 and CDR2 from the germline V gene are MNHEY and SVGAGI. V was trimmed by 6 bases and J by 3 bases, leaving 11 bases between them. The CDR3 is 13 amino acids. CDR3 residues: CASRVAGDYGYTF. The CDR3 bases are TGTGCCAGCAGAGTAGCAGGGGACTATGGCTACACCTTC.

In this sample, this clone turned up once. The rearrangement joins TRBV7-3 to TRBJ2-2; D gene ambiguous. The CDR3 has 13 amino acids. Germline V gives CDR1 SGHTA, CDR2 FQGTGA. Trimming removed 6 bases from V and 6 bases from J, with 11 bases in between. The CDR3: CASSSGSPGELFF. In DNA, the CDR3 is TGTGCCAGCAGTTCAGGAAGTCCCGGGGAGCTGTTTTTT.

A few counts support this clone. The chain combines TRBV4-2 with TRBJ2-1, with D possibly TRBD1 on 6 matching bases. V was shortened by 2 bases and J by 5 bases, with 13 bases between the two germline ends. Germline CDR1 and CDR2: LGHNA and YNFKEQ. The CDR3 has 15 amino acids. In DNA form, the CDR3 reads TGTGCCAGCAGCCAACCAACAGGGCTGGACAATGAGCAGTTCTTC. This sequence encodes CASSQPTGLDNEQFF.